This T cell receptor beta chain comes out of a study of shared clonotypes between healthy human individuals. Libraries were prepared by immunoSEQ multiplex PCR; TCRdb keeps only in-frame clonotypes and omits some of them. Of approximately 2.3 million clones listed, 85% to 95% are singletons. The CDR3 runs to 15 residues. CDR1 SGHRS and CDR2 YFSETQ come from the germline V gene. V was pared by 0 bases and J by 9 bases, with 18 bases between. V and J are TRBV5-1 and TRBJ1-2, with a weak D call TRBD1 (5 bases). This receptor was identified in a man aged 18 to 30 in good health. Some clones in this sample may be carry-over from other donors' samples. The sample was naive CD4+ T cells from PBMCs. The sample's subset: CD45RA+ positively selected. CDR3: CASSLAPQGPPCYTF. The CDR3, as DNA: TGCGCCAGCAGCTTGGCCCCTCAGGGACCCCCTTGCTACACCTTC. The variable domain in full, with the rest retrieved from reference TRBV5-1 and TRBJ1-2, is KAGVTQTPRYLIKTRGQQVTLSCSPISGHRSVSWYQQTPGQGLQFLFEYFSETQRNKGNFPGRFSGRQFSNSRSEMNVSTLELGDSALYLCASSLAPQGPPCYTFGSGTRLTVV.